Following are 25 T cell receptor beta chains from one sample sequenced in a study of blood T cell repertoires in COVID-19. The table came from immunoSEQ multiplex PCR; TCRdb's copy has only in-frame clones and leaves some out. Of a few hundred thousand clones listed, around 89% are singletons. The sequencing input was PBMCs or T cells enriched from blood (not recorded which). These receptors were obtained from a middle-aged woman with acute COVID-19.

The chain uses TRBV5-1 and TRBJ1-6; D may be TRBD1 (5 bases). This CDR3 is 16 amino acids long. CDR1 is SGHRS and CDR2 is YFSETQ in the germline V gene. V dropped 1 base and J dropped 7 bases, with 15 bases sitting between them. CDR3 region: CASSLLAGIGNSPLHF. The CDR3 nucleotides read TGCGCCAGCAGCTTGCTCGCAGGGATTGGAAATTCACCCCTCCACTTT.

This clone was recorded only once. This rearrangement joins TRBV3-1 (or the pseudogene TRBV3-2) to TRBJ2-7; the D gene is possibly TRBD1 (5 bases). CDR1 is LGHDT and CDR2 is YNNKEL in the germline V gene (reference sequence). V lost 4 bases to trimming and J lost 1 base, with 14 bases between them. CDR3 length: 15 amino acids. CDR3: CASSLSQVGSYEQYF. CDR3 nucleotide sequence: TGTGCCAGCAGCCTCTCACAGGTGGGGTCCTACGAGCAGTACTTC.

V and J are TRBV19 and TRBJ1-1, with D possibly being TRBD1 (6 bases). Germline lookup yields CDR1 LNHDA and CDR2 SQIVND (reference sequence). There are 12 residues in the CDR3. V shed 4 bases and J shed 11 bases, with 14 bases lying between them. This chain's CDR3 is CASSNWGTFAFF. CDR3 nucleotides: TGTGCCAGTAGTAATTGGGGGACATTTGCTTTCTTT.

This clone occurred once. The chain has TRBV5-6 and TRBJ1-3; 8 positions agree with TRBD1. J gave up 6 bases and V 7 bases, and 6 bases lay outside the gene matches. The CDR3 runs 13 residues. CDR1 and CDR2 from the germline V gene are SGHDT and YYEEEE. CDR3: CASRQGRTNTIYF. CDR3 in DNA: TGTGCCAGCCGACAGGGGAGAACAAACACCATATATTTT.

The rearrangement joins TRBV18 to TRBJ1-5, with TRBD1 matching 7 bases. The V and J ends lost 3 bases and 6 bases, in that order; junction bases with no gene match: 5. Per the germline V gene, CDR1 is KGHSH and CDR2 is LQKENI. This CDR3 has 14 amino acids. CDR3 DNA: TGTGCCAGCTCACCTGGAGGGGGCGGTCAGCCCCAGCATTTT. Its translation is CASSPGGGGQPQHF.

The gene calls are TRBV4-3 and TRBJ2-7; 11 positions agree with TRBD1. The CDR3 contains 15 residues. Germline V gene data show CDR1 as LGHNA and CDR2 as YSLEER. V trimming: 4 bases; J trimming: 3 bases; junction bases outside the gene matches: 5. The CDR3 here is CASSLDGTGGYEQYF. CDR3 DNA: TGCGCCAGCAGCCTAGACGGGACAGGGGGCTACGAGCAGTACTTC.

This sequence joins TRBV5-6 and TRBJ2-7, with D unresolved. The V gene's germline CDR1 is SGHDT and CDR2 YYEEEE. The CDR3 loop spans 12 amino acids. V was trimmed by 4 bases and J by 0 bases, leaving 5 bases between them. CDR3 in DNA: TGTGCCAGCAGCCCAAACTCCTACGAGCAGTACTTC. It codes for CASSPNSYEQYF.

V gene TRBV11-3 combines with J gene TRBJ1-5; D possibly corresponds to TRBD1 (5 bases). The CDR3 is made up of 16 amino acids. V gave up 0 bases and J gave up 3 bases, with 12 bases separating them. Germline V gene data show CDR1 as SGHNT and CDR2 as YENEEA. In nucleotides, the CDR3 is TGTGCCAGCAGCTTAGATTTCGACAGACACAATCAGCCCCAGCATTTT. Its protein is CASSLDFDRHNQPQHF. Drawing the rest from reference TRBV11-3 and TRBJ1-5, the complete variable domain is EAGVVQSPRYKIIEKKQPVAFWCNPISGHNTLYWYLQNLGQGPELLIRYENEEAVDDSQLPKDRFSAERLKGVDSTLKIQPAELGDSAVYLCASSLDFDRHNQPQHFGDGTRLSIL.

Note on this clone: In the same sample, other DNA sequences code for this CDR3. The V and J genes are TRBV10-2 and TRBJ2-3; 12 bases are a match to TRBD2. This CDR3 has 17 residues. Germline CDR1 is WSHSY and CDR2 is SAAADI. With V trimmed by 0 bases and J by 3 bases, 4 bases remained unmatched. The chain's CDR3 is CASSESKLAGGTDTQYF. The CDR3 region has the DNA TGCGCCAGCAGTGAGTCGAAGCTAGCGGGAGGGACAGATACGCAGTATTTT.

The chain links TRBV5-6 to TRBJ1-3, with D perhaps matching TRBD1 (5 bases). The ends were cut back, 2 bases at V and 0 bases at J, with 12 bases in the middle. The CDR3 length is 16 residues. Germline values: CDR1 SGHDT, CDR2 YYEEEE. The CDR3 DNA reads TGTGCCAGCAGCTTAGTCAGGGTGTCCTCTGGAAACACCATATATTTT. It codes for CASSLVRVSSGNTIYF. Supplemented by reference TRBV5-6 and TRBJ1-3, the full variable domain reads DAGVTQSPTHLIKTRGQQVTLRCSPKSGHDTVSWYQQALGQGPQFIFQYYEEEERQRGNFPDRFSGHQFPNYSSELNVNALLLGDSALYLCASSLVRVSSGNTIYFGEGSWLTVV.

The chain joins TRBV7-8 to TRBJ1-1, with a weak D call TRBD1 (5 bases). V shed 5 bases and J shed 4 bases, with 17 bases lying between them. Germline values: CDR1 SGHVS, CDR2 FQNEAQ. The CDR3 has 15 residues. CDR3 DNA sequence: TGTGCCAGCAGCCCCCGGTCGGGGGGGGGCACTGAAGCTTTCTTT. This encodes CASSPRSGGGTEAFF.

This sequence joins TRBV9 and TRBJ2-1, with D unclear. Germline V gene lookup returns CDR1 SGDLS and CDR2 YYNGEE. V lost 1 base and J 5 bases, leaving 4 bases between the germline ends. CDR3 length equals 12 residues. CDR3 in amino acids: CASSVSDNEQFF. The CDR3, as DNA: TGTGCCAGCAGCGTAAGCGACAATGAGCAGTTCTTC.

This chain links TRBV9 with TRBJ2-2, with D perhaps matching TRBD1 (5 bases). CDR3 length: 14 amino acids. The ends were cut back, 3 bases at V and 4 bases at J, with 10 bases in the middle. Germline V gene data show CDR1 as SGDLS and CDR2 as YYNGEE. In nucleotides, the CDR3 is TGTGCCAGCAGCGCCGACAGAGTCACCGGGGAGCTGTTTTTT. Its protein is CASSADRVTGELFF.

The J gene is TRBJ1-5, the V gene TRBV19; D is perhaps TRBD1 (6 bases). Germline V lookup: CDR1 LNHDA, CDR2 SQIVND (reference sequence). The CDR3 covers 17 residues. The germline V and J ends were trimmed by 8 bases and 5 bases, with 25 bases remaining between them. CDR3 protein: CASGGRGGQKLDQPQHF. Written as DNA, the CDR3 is TGTGCCAGTGGGGGTAGGGGGGGTCAGAAGTTAGATCAGCCCCAGCATTTT.

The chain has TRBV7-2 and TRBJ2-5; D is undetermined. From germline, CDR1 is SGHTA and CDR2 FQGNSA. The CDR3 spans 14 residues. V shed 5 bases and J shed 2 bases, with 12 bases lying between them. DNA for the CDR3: TGTGCCAGCAGCCCCTTTACGACACAAGAGACCCAGTACTTC. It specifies CASSPFTTQETQYF.

The CDR3 DNA reads as TGTGCCAGCAGCCCCCTAGACAGGGCTTCCTACGAGCAGTACTTC. Translating gives CASSPLDRASYEQYF. The chain combines TRBV7-2 with TRBJ2-7, with TRBD1 matching over 7 bases. V was clipped by 5 bases and J by 1 base; unmatched bases: 8. The CDR3 contains 15 residues. The germline V gene has CDR1 SGHTA and CDR2 FQGNSA.

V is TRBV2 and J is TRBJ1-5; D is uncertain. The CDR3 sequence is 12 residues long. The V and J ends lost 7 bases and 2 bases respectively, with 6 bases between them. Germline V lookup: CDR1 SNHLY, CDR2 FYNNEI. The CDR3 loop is CASTAGNQPQHF. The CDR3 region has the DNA TGTGCCAGCACGGCGGGCAATCAGCCCCAGCATTTT.

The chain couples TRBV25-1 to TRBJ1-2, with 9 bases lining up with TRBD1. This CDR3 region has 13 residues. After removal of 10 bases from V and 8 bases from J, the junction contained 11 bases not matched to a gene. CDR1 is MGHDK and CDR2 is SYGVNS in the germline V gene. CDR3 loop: CATLQGQGYGYTF. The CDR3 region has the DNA TGTGCCACCCTGCAGGGACAGGGTTACGGCTACACCTTC.

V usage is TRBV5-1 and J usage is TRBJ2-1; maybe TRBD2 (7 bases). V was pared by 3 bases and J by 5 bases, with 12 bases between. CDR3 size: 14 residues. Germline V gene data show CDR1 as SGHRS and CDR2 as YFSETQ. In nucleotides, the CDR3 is TGCGCCAGCAGCTCCCTCGGGGGGCACAATGAGCAGTTCTTC. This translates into CASSSLGGHNEQFF.

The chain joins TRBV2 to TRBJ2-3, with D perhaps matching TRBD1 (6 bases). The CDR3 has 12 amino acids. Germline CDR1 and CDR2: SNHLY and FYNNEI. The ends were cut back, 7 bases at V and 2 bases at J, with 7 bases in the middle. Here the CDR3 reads CASNRDTDTQYF. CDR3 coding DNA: TGTGCCAGCAACAGGGACACAGATACGCAGTATTTT.

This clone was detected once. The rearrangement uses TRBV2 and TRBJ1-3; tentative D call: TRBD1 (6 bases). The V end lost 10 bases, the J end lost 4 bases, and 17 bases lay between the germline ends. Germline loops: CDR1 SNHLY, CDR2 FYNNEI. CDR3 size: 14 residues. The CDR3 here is CATLAPGAGNTIYF. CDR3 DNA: TGTGCCACTTTGGCCCCAGGGGCCGGAAACACCATATATTTT.

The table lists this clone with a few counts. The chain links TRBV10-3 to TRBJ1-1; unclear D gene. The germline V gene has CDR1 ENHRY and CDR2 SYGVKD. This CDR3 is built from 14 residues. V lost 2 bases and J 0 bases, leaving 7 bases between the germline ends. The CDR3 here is CAISEGLMNTEAFF. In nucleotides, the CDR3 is TGTGCCATCAGTGAGGGCTTAATGAACACTGAAGCTTTCTTT.

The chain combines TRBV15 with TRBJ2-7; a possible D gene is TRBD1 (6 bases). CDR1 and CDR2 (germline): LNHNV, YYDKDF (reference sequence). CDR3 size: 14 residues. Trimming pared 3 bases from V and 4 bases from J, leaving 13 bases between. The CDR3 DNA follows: TGTGCCACCAGCAGCCTGGCAGGGGATTACGAGCAGTACGTC. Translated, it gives CATSSLAGDYEQYV.

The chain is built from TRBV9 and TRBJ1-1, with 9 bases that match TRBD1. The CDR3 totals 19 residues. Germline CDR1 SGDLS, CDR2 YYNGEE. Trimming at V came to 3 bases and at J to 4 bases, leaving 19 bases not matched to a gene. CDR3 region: CASSGTREGTGSVSTEAFF. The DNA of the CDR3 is TGTGCCAGCAGCGGGACTAGGGAAGGGACAGGGTCTGTTAGCACTGAAGCTTTCTTT.

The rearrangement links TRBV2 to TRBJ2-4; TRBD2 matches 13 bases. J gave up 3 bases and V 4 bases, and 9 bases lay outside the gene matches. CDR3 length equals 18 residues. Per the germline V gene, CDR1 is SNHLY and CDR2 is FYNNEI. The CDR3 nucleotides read TGTGCCAGCAGTGGCATAAGGACTAGCGGGGGCCGCAAAAACATTCAGTACTTC. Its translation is CASSGIRTSGGRKNIQYF.